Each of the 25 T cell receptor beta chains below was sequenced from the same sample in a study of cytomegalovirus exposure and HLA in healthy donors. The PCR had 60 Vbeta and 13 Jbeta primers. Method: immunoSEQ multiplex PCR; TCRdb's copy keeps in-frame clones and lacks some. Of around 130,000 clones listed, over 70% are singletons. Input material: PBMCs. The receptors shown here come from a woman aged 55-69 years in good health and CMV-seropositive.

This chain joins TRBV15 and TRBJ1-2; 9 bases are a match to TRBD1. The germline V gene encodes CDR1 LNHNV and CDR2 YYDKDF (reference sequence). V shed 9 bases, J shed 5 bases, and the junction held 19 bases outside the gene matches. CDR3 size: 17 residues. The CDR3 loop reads CATVSGQGYQRGYGYTF. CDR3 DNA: TGTGCCACGGTTTCGGGACAGGGATACCAAAGAGGGTATGGCTACACCTTC.

CDR3 bases: TGTGCCAGCAGCGTGTATGAGGATCGCTCACCCCTCCACTTT. This sequence encodes CASSVYEDRSPLHF. J is TRBJ1-6 and V is TRBV9; no definite D call. The CDR3 is 14 amino acids. CDR1 is SGDLS and CDR2 is YYNGEE in the germline V gene. Trimming removed 2 bases at V and 10 bases at J, with 13 bases between.

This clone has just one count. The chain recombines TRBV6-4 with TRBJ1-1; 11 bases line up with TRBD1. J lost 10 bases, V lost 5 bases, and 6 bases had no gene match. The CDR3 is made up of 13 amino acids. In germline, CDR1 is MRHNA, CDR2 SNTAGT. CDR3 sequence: CASSPQDRGPAFF. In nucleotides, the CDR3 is TGTGCCAGCAGTCCACAGGACAGGGGGCCAGCTTTCTTT.

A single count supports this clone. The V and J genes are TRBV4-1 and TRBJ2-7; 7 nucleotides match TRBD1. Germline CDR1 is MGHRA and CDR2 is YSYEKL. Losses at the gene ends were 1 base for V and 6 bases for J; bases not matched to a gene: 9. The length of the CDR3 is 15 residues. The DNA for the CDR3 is TGCGCCAGCAGCCAAGCCCAAGGGACAGTCCGCGAGCAGTACTTC. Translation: CASSQAQGTVREQYF.

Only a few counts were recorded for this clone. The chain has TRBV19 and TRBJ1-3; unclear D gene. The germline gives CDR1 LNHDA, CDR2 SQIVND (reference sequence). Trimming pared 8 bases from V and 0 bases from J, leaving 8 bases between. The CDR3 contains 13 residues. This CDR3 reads CASATVSGNTIYF. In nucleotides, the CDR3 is TGTGCCAGTGCTACGGTCTCTGGAAACACCATATATTTT.

The CDR3 DNA reads as TGTGCCAGCAGTTACTCCGACAGGTCGGGGGGCTACACCTTC. This encodes CASSYSDRSGGYTF. The chain is built from TRBV6-5 and TRBJ1-2; maybe TRBD1 (6 bases). The germline V gene encodes CDR1 MNHEY and CDR2 SVGAGI. Trimming left V 0 bases short and J 8 bases short, with 13 bases between. The CDR3 covers 14 residues.

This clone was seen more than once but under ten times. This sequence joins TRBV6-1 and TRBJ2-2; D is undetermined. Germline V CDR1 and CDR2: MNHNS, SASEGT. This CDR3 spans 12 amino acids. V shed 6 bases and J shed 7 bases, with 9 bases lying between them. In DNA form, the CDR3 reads TGTGCCAGCAGCCCCCCCTTCGGGGAGCTGTTTTTT. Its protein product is CASSPPFGELFF.

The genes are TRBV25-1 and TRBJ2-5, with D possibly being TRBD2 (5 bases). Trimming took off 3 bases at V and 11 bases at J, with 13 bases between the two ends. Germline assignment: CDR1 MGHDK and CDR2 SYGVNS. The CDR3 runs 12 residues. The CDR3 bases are TGTGCCAGCAGTGAGCAACGGACTGGGCAGTACTTC. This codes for CASSEQRTGQYF.

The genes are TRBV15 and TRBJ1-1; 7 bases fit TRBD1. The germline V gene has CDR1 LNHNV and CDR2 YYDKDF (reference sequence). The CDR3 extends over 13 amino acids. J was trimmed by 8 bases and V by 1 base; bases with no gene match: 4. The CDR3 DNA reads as TGTGCCACCAGCAGAGGTCAGGGGGGAGAAGCTTTCTTT. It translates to CATSRGQGGEAFF. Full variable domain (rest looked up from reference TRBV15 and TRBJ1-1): DAMVIQNPRYQVTQFGKPVTLSCSQTLNHNVMYWYQQKSSQAPKLLFHYYDKDFNNEADTPDNFQSRRPNTSFCFLDIRSPGLGDTAMYLCATSRGQGGEAFFGQGTRLTVV.

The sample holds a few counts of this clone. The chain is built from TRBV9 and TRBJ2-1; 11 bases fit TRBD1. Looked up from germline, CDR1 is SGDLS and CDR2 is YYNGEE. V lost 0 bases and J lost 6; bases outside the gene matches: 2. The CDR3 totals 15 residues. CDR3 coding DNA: TGTGCCAGCAGCGTAGAGGGACAGGGGGGCAATGAGCAGTTCTTC. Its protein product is CASSVEGQGGNEQFF.

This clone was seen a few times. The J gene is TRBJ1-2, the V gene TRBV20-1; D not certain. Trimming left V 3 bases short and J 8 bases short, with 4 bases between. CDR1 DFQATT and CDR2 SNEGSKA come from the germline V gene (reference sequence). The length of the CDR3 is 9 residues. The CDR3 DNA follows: TGCAGTGCTAGCATGGGCTACACCTTC. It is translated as CSASMGYTF.

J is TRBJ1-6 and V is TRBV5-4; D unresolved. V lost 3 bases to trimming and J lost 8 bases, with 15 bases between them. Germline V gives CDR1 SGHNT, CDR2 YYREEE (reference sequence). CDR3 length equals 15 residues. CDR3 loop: CASSSRRGEDSPLHF. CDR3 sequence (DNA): TGTGCCAGCAGCTCACGGCGCGGGGAGGATTCACCCCTCCACTTT.

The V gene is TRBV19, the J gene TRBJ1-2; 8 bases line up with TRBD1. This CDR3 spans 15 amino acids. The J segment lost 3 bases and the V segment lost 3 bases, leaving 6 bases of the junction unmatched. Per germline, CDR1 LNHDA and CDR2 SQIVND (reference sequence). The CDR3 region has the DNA TGTGCCAGTAGTATTGGGACAGGCGGCGACTATGGCTACACCTTC. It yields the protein CASSIGTGGDYGYTF.

DNA for the CDR3: TGTGCCAGCAGCGCCGGGTCCCTCATCGCAGATACGCAGTATTTT. This sequence encodes CASSAGSLIADTQYF. This chain links TRBV7-3 with TRBJ2-3; D gene uncertain. Trimming left V 5 bases short and J 4 bases short, with 16 bases between. CDR3 length: 15 residues. Germline V gene sequence: CDR1 SGHTA, CDR2 FQGTGA.

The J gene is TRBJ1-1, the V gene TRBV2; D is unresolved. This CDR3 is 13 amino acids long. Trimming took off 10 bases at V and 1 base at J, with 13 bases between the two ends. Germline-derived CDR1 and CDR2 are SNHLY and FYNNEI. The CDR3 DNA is TGTGCCACATTGGCAGGTCGGAACACTGAAGCTTTCTTT. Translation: CATLAGRNTEAFF.

CDR3 in amino acids: CASSLGWTGGVNEQYF. Written as DNA, the CDR3 is TGTGCCAGCAGCTTGGGATGGACAGGGGGCGTCAACGAGCAGTACTTC. The V and J genes are TRBV7-9 and TRBJ2-7, with 11 nucleotides matching TRBD1. Germline V gene lookup returns CDR1 SEHNR and CDR2 FQNEAQ (reference sequence). Unmatched junction bases numbered 9, after V lost 3 bases and J lost 5 bases. The CDR3 runs to 16 residues.

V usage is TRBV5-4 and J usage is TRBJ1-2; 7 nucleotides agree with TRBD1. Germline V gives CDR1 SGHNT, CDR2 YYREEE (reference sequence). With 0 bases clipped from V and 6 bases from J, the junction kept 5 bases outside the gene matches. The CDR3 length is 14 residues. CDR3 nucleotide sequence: TGTGCCAGCAGCTTGGAGACAGGGCAGGATGGCTACACCTTC. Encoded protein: CASSLETGQDGYTF.

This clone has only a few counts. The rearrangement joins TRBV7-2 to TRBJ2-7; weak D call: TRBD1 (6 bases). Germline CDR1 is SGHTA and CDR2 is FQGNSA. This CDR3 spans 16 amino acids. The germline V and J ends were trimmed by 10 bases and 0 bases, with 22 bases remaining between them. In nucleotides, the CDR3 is TGTGCCATCAACCCACTACAAACAGGGAGCTCCTACGAGCAGTACTTC. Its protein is CAINPLQTGSSYEQYF. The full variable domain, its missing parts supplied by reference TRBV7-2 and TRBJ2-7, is GAGVSQSPSNKVTEKGKDVELRCDPISGHTALYWYRQSLGQGLEFLIYFQGNSAPDKSGLPSDRFSAERTGGSVSTLTIQRTQQEDSAVYLCAINPLQTGSSYEQYFGPGTRLTVT.

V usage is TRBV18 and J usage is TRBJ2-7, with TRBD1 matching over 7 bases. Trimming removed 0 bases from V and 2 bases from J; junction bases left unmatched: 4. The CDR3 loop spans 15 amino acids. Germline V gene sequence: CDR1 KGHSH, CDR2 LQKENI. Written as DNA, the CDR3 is TGTGCCAGCTCACCACCAACAGGGGTCCCCTACGAGCAGTACTTC. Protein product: CASSPPTGVPYEQYF.

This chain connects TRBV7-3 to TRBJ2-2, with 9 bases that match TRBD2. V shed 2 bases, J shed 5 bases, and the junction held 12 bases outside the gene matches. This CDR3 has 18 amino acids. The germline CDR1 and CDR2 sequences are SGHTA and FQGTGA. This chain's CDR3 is CASSLPRGERGATGELFF. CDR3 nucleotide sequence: TGTGCCAGCAGCTTACCCCGCGGTGAGCGGGGGGCGACCGGGGAGCTGTTTTTT.

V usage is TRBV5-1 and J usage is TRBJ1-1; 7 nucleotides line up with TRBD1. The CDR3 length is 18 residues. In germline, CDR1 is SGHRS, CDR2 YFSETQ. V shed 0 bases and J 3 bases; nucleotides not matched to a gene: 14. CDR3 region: CASSLGQGQTPGYTEAFF. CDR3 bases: TGCGCCAGCAGCTTGGGTCAGGGACAGACCCCGGGATACACTGAAGCTTTCTTT.

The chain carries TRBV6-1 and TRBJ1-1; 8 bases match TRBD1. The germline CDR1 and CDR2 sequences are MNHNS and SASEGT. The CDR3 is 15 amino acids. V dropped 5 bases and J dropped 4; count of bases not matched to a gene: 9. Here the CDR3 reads CASSLQGAPSTEAFF. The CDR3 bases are TGTGCCAGCAGTTTGCAGGGGGCGCCTAGCACTGAAGCTTTCTTT.

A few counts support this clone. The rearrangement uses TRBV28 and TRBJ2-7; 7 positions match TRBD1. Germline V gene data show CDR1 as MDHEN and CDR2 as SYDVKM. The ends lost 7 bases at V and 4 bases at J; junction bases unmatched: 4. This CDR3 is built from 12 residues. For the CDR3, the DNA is TGTGCCAGCACCTTACAGGGGTACGAGCAGTACTTC. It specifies CASTLQGYEQYF.

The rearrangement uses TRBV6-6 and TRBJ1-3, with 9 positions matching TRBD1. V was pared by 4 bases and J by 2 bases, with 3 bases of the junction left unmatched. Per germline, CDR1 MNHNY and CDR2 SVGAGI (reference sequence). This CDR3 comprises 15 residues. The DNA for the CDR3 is TGTGCCAGCAGTTTACAGGGGGCAACTGGAAACACCATATATTTT. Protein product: CASSLQGATGNTIYF.

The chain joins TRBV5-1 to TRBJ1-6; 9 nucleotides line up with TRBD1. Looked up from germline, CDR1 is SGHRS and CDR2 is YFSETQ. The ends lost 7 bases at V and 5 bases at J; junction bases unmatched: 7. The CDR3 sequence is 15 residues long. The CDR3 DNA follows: TGCGCCAGCGGACACGGGACAGGGAATAATTCACCCCTCCACTTT. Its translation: CASGHGTGNNSPLHF.